These T cell receptor beta chains were read from a single sample in a study of CD8 T cells in Susac syndrome. TCRdb recomputed calls from the immunoSEQ multiplex PCR reads with MiXCR, one row per CDR3 protein. The sample carries roughly 200,000 distinct CDR3 sequences, about 95% recorded once. The sample consisted of CD4+ T cells from PBMCs. The receptors were gathered from a human donor in good health. Each CDR3 is given with its conserved first and last residue. A D gene is named only where the DNA matches it firmly. Size values are once, few and many counts, or a class for expanded clones, and some rows have none.

length	size	J	V	D	CDR3	DNA
16	-	TRBJ2-1	TRBV20-1	TRBD2	CSAREELAGEGSEQFF	TGCAGTGCTAGAGAGGAGCTAGCGGGAGAGGGAAGTGAGCAGTTCTTC
15	-	TRBJ1-3	TRBV5-1	-	CASSPGLNSGNTIYF	TGCGCCAGCAGCCCGGGACTCAACTCTGGAAACACCATATATTTT
13	-	TRBJ2-7	TRBV28	TRBD1	CAATGQGFYEQYF	TGTGCCGCGACGGGACAGGGCTTCTACGAGCAGTACTTC
14	-	TRBJ2-1	TRBV4-3	-	CASSRGAGWNEQFF	TGCGCCAGCAGCCGTGGGGCGGGTTGGAATGAGCAGTTCTTC
15	-	TRBJ2-2	TRBV24-1	-	CATRPGRSNTGELFF	TGTGCCACCAGGCCGGGACGGTCGAACACCGGGGAGCTGTTTTTT
18	-	TRBJ2-2	TRBV11-3	-	CASSLGQGLAVNTGELFF	TGTGCCAGCAGCTTAGGACAGGGTCTAGCGGTCAACACCGGGGAGCTGTTTTTT
14	-	TRBJ2-7	TRBV18	TRBD1	CASSPPTGVGEQYF	TGTGCCAGCTCACCACCTACAGGGGTGGGCGAGCAGTACTTC
16	-	TRBJ2-3	TRBV7-2	TRBD2	CASSLVAGGSTDTQYF	TGTGCCAGCAGCTTAGTGGCGGGGGGTAGCACAGATACGCAGTATTTT
14	-	TRBJ2-1	TRBV2	TRBD2	CAIQLAGAGNEQFF	TGTGCCATCCAGTTGGCGGGAGCGGGTAATGAGCAGTTCTTC
13	-	TRBJ2-3	TRBV24-1	-	CATTAGSTDTQYF	TGTGCCACCACTGCGGGGAGCACAGATACGCAGTATTTT
11	-	TRBJ1-1	TRBV14	-	CASSQGFTAFF	TGTGCCAGCAGCCAAGGGTTTACGGCTTTCTTT
14	-	TRBJ1-5	TRBV20-1	TRBD1	CSAPKTGGDQPQHF	TGCAGTGCCCCAAAGACAGGGGGCGATCAGCCCCAGCATTTT
14	once	TRBJ2-1	TRBV28	-	CASSLAGVGNEQFF	TGTGCCAGCAGTTTAGCAGGGGTGGGCAATGAGCAGTTCTTC
15	-	TRBJ2-7	TRBV9	TRBD1	CASSIEGALSGEQYF	TGTGCCAGCAGCATCGAGGGGGCGCTCTCCGGCGAGCAGTACTTC
13	-	TRBJ1-1	TRBV18	TRBD1	CASSPSTGSEAFF	TGTGCCAGCTCACCATCGACAGGGTCTGAAGCTTTCTTT
14	-	TRBJ2-1	TRBV29-1	TRBD1	CSVEVGQGYNEQFF	TGCAGCGTTGAGGTTGGACAGGGCTACAATGAGCAGTTCTTC
12	-	TRBJ2-3	TRBV3-1	-	CASSPGVDTQYF	TGTGCCAGCAGTCCCGGCGTGGATACGCAGTATTTT
14	-	TRBJ2-7	TRBV20-1	TRBD2	CSAPREGSEYEQYF	TGCAGTGCTCCCAGGGAGGGTAGCGAGTACGAGCAGTACTTC
15	-	TRBJ2-1	TRBV3-1	-	CASSQDLVSYNEQFF	TGTGCCAGCAGCCAGGACTTGGTCTCCTACAATGAGCAGTTCTTC
14	-	TRBJ2-2	TRBV30	TRBD2	CAWNLAGVGGELFF	TGTGCCTGGAATCTAGCGGGAGTAGGCGGGGAGCTGTTTTTT
13	-	TRBJ2-7	TRBV9	-	CASSVELASEQYF	TGTGCCAGCAGCGTAGAGTTAGCGAGCGAGCAGTACTTC
13	-	TRBJ1-5	TRBV12-3/TRBV12-4	-	CASSLGPDRPQHF	TGTGCCAGCAGTTTAGGACCGGACAGGCCCCAGCATTTT
15	-	TRBJ2-2	TRBV12-3/TRBV12-4	-	CASFPSAANTGELFF	TGTGCCAGCTTCCCTAGCGCCGCGAACACCGGGGAGCTGTTTTTT
15	-	TRBJ2-5	TRBV9	TRBD1	CASSTGTGASRTQYF	TGTGCCAGCAGCACCGGGACAGGGGCTTCACGGACCCAGTACTTC
14	-	TRBJ2-7	TRBV12-3/TRBV12-4	-	CASTQGDSGKEQYF	TGTGCCAGCACCCAGGGGGATAGCGGGAAAGAGCAGTACTTC
15	-	TRBJ2-5	TRBV20-1	-	CSAGSAGLHQETQYF	TGCAGTGCTGGTTCGGCGGGGCTCCACCAAGAGACCCAGTACTTC
13	-	TRBJ2-7	TRBV20-1	TRBD1	CSADRDRPYEQYF	TGCAGTGCCGACCGGGACAGACCCTACGAGCAGTACTTC
16	-	TRBJ2-6	TRBV6-1	-	CASRTGFGSGANVLTF	TGTGCCAGCAGAACAGGGTTTGGCTCTGGGGCCAACGTCCTGACTTTC
12	-	TRBJ2-3	TRBV18	-	CASSPAADTQYF	TGTGCCAGCTCACCCGCAGCAGATACGCAGTATTTT
13	-	TRBJ1-1	TRBV29-1	TRBD1	CSVLRGRVTEAFF	TGCAGCGTCCTCAGGGGGAGGGTCACTGAAGCTTTCTTT
15	-	TRBJ2-3	TRBV2	TRBD1	CASSVGQVVTDTQYF	TGTGCCAGCAGTGTGGGACAGGTGGTCACAGATACGCAGTATTTT
13	-	TRBJ1-5	TRBV7-9	-	CASSSEGDQPQHF	TGTGCCAGCAGCTCAGAGGGGGATCAGCCCCAGCATTTT
11	-	TRBJ1-2	TRBV3-1	-	CASSERNGYTF	TGTGCCAGCAGCGAGCGCAATGGCTACACCTTC
14	-	TRBJ2-3	TRBV20-1	TRBD2	CSASFAGDVDTQYF	TGCAGTGCTAGTTTTGCGGGGGATGTAGATACGCAGTATTTT
13	-	TRBJ2-3	TRBV30	-	CAWSVTGTDTQYF	TGTGCCTGGAGTGTAACGGGGACAGATACGCAGTATTTT
13	-	TRBJ1-3	TRBV29-1	-	CSARPGVGNTIYF	TGCAGCGCCCGCCCAGGGGTCGGAAACACCATATATTTT
15	-	TRBJ2-1	TRBV6-6	TRBD2	CASSYGPSGQYEQFF	TGTGCCAGCAGTTATGGTCCTAGCGGGCAGTATGAGCAGTTCTTC
12	-	TRBJ2-5	TRBV20-1	-	CSASKLQETQYF	TGCAGTGCTAGTAAACTGCAAGAGACCCAGTACTTC
13	-	TRBJ2-7	TRBV7-2	-	CASESTTTYEQYF	TGTGCCAGCGAAAGTACTACGACCTACGAGCAGTACTTC
14	-	TRBJ1-5	TRBV27	-	CASKLLEGNQPQHF	TGTGCCAGCAAACTCCTGGAGGGGAATCAGCCCCAGCATTTT
12	-	TRBJ2-5	TRBV20-1	TRBD2	CSRASGQETQYF	TGCAGTCGAGCTAGCGGCCAAGAGACCCAGTACTTC
14	-	TRBJ2-5	TRBV7-9	-	CASSPPALGETQYF	TGTGCCAGCAGCCCCCCTGCGTTGGGGGAGACCCAGTACTTC
16	once	TRBJ2-2	TRBV6-5	TRBD1	CASSYPGTGGAGELFF	TGTGCCAGCAGTTACCCAGGGACAGGAGGAGCCGGGGAGCTGTTTTTT
15	once	TRBJ2-5	TRBV4-2	-	CASSQALYSQETQYF	TGTGCCAGCAGCCAAGCCTTGTATTCGCAAGAGACCCAGTACTTC